Listed below are T cell receptor beta chains from one sample, sequenced in a study of blood T cell repertoires in COVID-19. Clones were read by immunoSEQ multiplex PCR, and TCRdb kept only the in-frame ones, dropping some. Of about 430,000 clones detected, roughly nine tenths appear once; the ten largest clones hold approximately 1.2%. Sequences were obtained from PBMCs or T cells enriched from blood (not recorded which). Receptors were obtained from a man aged 30 to 45 who had recovered from COVID-19. CDR3s include the opening cysteine and the closing phenylalanine or tryptophan. Fields, in order: V gene, clone size, J gene, D gene, CDR3 protein, CDR3 DNA. D genes are given only for firm matches. A clone size is listed for some rows: how often the clone was seen (once, few, many), or a class if it is expanded.

>TRBV29-1|-|TRBJ2-1|TRBD2
CSVDGTSLGHEQFF
TGCAGCGTTGACGGGACTAGCCTAGGGCATGAGCAGTTCTTC
>TRBV9|-|TRBJ2-1|-
CASSVAGNTYNEQFF
TGTGCCAGCAGCGTAGCCGGGAACACCTACAATGAGCAGTTCTTC
>TRBV24-1|-|TRBJ2-1|-
CATSDLLMEQFF
TGTGCCACCAGTGACTTACTAATGGAGCAGTTCTTC
>TRBV18|-|TRBJ1-2|TRBD1
CASSLGQVNYGYTF
TGTGCCAGCTCACTGGGACAGGTCAACTATGGCTACACCTTC
>TRBV10-3|-|TRBJ1-6|TRBD1
CAITKDRDSSPLHF
TGTGCCATCACCAAAGACAGGGACAGTTCACCCCTCCACTTT
>TRBV19|-|TRBJ1-5|-
CASLVGGNSNQPQHF
TGTGCCAGCCTGGTCGGAGGGAATAGCAATCAGCCCCAGCATTTT
>TRBV19|-|TRBJ1-2|-
CASTGEHYGYTF
TGTGCCAGTACCGGAGAACACTATGGCTACACCTTC
>TRBV29-1|-|TRBJ2-1|TRBD2
CSGGGTSGRVQFF
TGCAGCGGAGGGGGAACTAGCGGGAGAGTGCAGTTCTTC
>TRBV5-1|-|TRBJ2-1|-
CASSLGGTGLVVNEQFF
TGCGCCAGCAGCCTCGGAGGAACAGGGTTAGTGGTGAATGAGCAGTTCTTC
>TRBV28|-|TRBJ1-1|-
CASRSEAEAFF
TGTGCCAGCAGGTCGGAGGCTGAAGCTTTCTTT
>TRBV6-5|-|TRBJ2-7|-
CASRGASMEQYF
TGTGCCAGCAGGGGGGCCTCTATGGAGCAGTACTTC
>TRBV28|-|TRBJ1-2|-
CASSLDWGIPGGYTF
TGTGCCAGCAGTTTAGATTGGGGCATCCCTGGGGGCTACACCTTC
>TRBV7-2|-|TRBJ1-4|-
CASRGQYNEKLFF
TGTGCCAGCAGGGGGCAGTATAATGAAAAACTGTTTTTT
>TRBV7-9|-|TRBJ2-1|TRBD2
CASSIGLVGNEQFF
TGTGCCAGCAGTATAGGACTAGTCGGCAATGAGCAGTTCTTC
>TRBV4-2|few|TRBJ1-5|TRBD1
CASSPGTGLVQPQHF
TGTGCCAGCAGCCCCGGGACAGGGTTAGTTCAGCCCCAGCATTTT
>TRBV7-3|-|TRBJ2-5|-
CASSREVAETQYF
TGTGCCAGCAGCAGGGAGGTTGCGGAGACCCAGTACTTC
>TRBV4-1|few|TRBJ2-1|TRBD2
CASSQLLGGTYNEQFF
TGCGCCAGCAGCCAACTTTTGGGGGGGACCTACAATGAGCAGTTCTTC
>TRBV19|-|TRBJ1-2|TRBD1
CASSIDGDRDYGYTF
TGTGCCAGTAGTATAGACGGGGACAGGGACTATGGCTACACCTTC
>TRBV11-2|-|TRBJ1-1|-
CASTISGLGAEAFF
TGTGCCAGCACCATAAGCGGCTTGGGAGCTGAAGCTTTCTTT
>TRBV30|-|TRBJ1-2|-
CAWRQRGGYTF
TGTGCCTGGAGGCAACGCGGAGGCTACACCTTC
>TRBV5-4|-|TRBJ2-1|TRBD2
CASSLGASGITYNEQFF
TGTGCCAGCAGCTTGGGGGCTAGCGGGATTACTTACAATGAGCAGTTCTTC
>TRBV7-9|-|TRBJ1-2|-
CASSLKRGYGYTF
TGTGCCAGCAGCTTAAAGCGAGGCTATGGCTACACCTTC
>TRBV28|-|TRBJ1-5|-
CASSLDSAINQPQHF
TGTGCCAGCAGCCTGGACAGCGCCATTAATCAGCCCCAGCATTTT
>TRBV5-1|-|TRBJ1-5|-
CASSPTGANQPQHF
TGCGCCAGCAGCCCGACAGGCGCAAATCAGCCCCAGCATTTT
>TRBV2|-|TRBJ2-5|-
CASRSQYQETQYF
TGTGCCAGCAGGTCGCAGTACCAAGAGACCCAGTACTTC
>TRBV20-1|-|TRBJ2-5|-
CSAGRETQYF
TGCAGTGCTGGGAGGGAGACCCAGTACTTC
>TRBV6-2/TRBV6-3|-|TRBJ2-1|TRBD2
CASSYSARGLAGRSYNEQFF
TGTGCCAGCAGTTACTCTGCCAGGGGACTAGCGGGAAGGTCCTACAATGAGCAGTTCTTC
>TRBV6-4|-|TRBJ2-7|-
CASRPFHSYSYEQYF
TGTGCCAGCCGACCCTTCCACAGTTACTCCTACGAGCAGTACTTC
>TRBV6-6|-|TRBJ2-2|-
CASRAEAGELFF
TGTGCCAGCAGGGCGGAGGCCGGGGAGCTGTTTTTT
>TRBV7-9|-|TRBJ1-1|-
CASSFSRQHTEAFF
TGTGCCAGCAGCTTTTCCCGACAGCACACTGAAGCTTTCTTT
>TRBV30|-|TRBJ2-3|TRBD2
CAWKRESTDTQYF
TGTGCCTGGAAGCGGGAGAGCACAGATACGCAGTATTTT
>TRBV5-1|-|TRBJ1-1|TRBD1
CASSFTTGGGTEAFF
TGCGCCAGCAGCTTTACGACAGGGGGCGGCACTGAAGCTTTCTTT
>TRBV18|-|TRBJ1-1|-
CASSPSGTTNTEAFF
TGTGCCAGCTCACCTTCCGGGACAACCAACACTGAAGCTTTCTTT
>TRBV7-2|-|TRBJ2-3|-
CASSFQTGYTDTQYF
TGTGCCAGCAGCTTTCAGACAGGATACACAGATACGCAGTATTTT
>TRBV4-1|-|TRBJ2-3|TRBD1
CASSRGDREADTQYF
TGCGCCAGCAGTCGGGGGGACAGGGAGGCAGATACGCAGTATTTT
>TRBV27|-|TRBJ1-5|-
CASSLWGGRNQPQHF
TGTGCCAGCAGTTTATGGGGGGGCCGCAATCAGCCCCAGCATTTT
>TRBV18|-|TRBJ1-2|-
CASSPSLGGDYGYTF
TGTGCCAGCTCCCCCTCGCTGGGTGGAGACTATGGCTACACCTTC
>TRBV2|-|TRBJ1-1|-
CANRGGTEAFF
TGTGCCAACCGGGGGGGAACTGAAGCTTTCTTT
>TRBV28|-|TRBJ2-1|TRBD1
CASSLDRGAYNEQFF
TGTGCCAGCAGTTTGGACAGGGGCGCTTACAATGAGCAGTTCTTC
>TRBV10-1|few|TRBJ2-1|-
CASGGGYNEQFF
TGCGCCAGCGGTGGCGGATACAATGAGCAGTTCTTC
>TRBV2|once|TRBJ1-2|-
CASSRRGGDGGYTF
TGTGCCAGCAGTCGAAGGGGAGGGGACGGAGGCTACACCTTC
>TRBV19|-|TRBJ1-1|-
CASSTPSSPNTEAFF
TGTGCCAGTAGTACCCCTTCGAGTCCGAACACTGAAGCTTTCTTT
>TRBV2|-|TRBJ1-2|-
CASSRGGGDYGYTF
TGTGCCAGCAGCAGAGGGGGGGGCGACTATGGCTACACCTTC
>TRBV4-2|-|TRBJ1-3|-
CASSQDYAGLDGNTIYF
TGTGCCAGCAGCCAAGATTACGCAGGGCTTGATGGAAACACCATATATTTT
>TRBV11-3|-|TRBJ2-2|TRBD2
CASSLGTSANTGELFF
TGTGCCAGCAGCTTAGGAACTAGCGCGAACACCGGGGAGCTGTTTTTT
>TRBV27|-|TRBJ1-1|-
CASSHLTANTEAFF
TGTGCCAGCAGTCACTTAACAGCGAACACTGAAGCTTTCTTT
>TRBV6-5|-|TRBJ1-2|-
CASSSTQGNYGYTF
TGTGCCAGCAGTAGCACCCAGGGGAACTATGGCTACACCTTC
>TRBV12-2|-|TRBJ2-4|-
CASRPHGRAAENIQYF
TGTGCAAGTCGCCCACACGGCAGGGCAGCCGAAAACATTCAGTACTTC
>TRBV19|-|TRBJ2-6|-
CASSKEPPTGIGANVLTF
TGTGCCAGTAGTAAAGAGCCCCCAACAGGGATCGGGGCCAACGTCCTGACTTTC
>TRBV7-9|-|TRBJ2-3|-
CASSYLPGLNTDTQYF
TGTGCCAGCAGCTACCTTCCGGGACTCAACACAGATACGCAGTATTTT
>TRBV10-2|-|TRBJ1-4|TRBD1
CASSPGTVDEKLFF
TGCGCCAGCAGTCCAGGGACAGTTGATGAAAAACTGTTTTTT
>TRBV11-2|-|TRBJ2-1|TRBD2
CASSLEQWPAGDNEQFF
TGTGCCAGCAGCTTAGAGCAGTGGCCTGCGGGAGATAATGAGCAGTTCTTC
>TRBV6-4|-|TRBJ2-1|-
CASSDSLVGSEQFF
TGTGCCAGCAGTGACTCACTAGTAGGTAGTGAGCAGTTCTTC
>TRBV6-5|-|TRBJ1-1|TRBD1
CASRIRQGINTEAFF
TGTGCCAGCAGAATACGACAGGGGATAAACACTGAAGCTTTCTTT
>TRBV4-1|-|TRBJ1-5|-
CASSRGEGPNQPQHF
TGCGCCAGCAGCCGAGGGGAGGGGCCTAATCAGCCCCAGCATTTT
>TRBV28|-|TRBJ2-1|TRBD2
CASSDASGPSYNEQFF
TGTGCCAGCAGTGACGCTAGCGGCCCTTCCTACAATGAGCAGTTCTTC
>TRBV18|-|TRBJ1-1|TRBD1
CASSHSRDRENTEAFF
TGTGCCAGCTCACACTCTCGGGACAGGGAGAACACTGAAGCTTTCTTT
>TRBV7-9|-|TRBJ2-7|-
CASSFPAGQRSSYEQYF
TGTGCCAGCAGCTTCCCGGCGGGTCAAAGAAGCTCCTACGAGCAGTACTTC